The clone carrying this TCR beta chain was observed a handful of times. Its matching antigen is unknown. These data originate in a study of CD8 T cells in ankylosing spondylitis. Findings and caveats of the study: Prior work had noted some motif variants in reactive arthritis blood and synovial fluid. In ankylosing spondylitis patients, matched synovial fluid reportedly showed significant enrichment of disease-linked clones. Typical of ankylosing spondylitis blood, it appeared, was a TCR beta motif of fewer than ten highly homologous variants.

Libraries of TCR beta came from quantitative 5'-RACE with molecular barcodes. TCRdb re-called the 5' RACE reads with MiXCR, one entry per CDR3 protein. The sample includes over 450,000 distinct CDR3 sequences, 9.5% to 15% seen only once; the top ten take 6.8%. Germline V gene lookup returns CDR1 DFQATT and CDR2 SNEGSKA (reference sequence). The CDR3 length is 15 residues. Trimming took off 1 base at V and 3 bases at J, with 14 bases between the two ends. The chain employs TRBV20-1 and TRBJ2-3; D possibly matches TRBD1 or TRBD2 (5 bases each). The sequenced sample consisted of blood, either unsorted or a sorted T cell fraction (not recorded which). The TCR comes from a male donor with ankylosing spondylitis. CDR3 in amino acids: CSARVGTAGTDTQYF. DNA for the CDR3: TGCAGTGCTAGAGTAGGGACCGCGGGTACAGATACGCAGTATTTT.